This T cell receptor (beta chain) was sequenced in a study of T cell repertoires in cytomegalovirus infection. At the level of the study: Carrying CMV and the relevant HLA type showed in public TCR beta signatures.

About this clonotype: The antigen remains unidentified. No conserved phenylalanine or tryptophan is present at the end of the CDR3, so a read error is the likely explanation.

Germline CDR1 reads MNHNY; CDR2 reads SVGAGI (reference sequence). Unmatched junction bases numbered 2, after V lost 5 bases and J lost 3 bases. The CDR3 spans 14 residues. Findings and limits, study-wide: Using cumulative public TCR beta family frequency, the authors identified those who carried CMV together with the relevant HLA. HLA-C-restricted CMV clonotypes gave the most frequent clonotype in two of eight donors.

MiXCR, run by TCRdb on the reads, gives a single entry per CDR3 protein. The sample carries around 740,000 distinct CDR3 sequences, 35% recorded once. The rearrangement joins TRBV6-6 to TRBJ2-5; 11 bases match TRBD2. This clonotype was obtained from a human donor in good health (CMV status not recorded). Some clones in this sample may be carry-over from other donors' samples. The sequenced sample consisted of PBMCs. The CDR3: CASSRGLAEETQYC. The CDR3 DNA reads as TGTGCCAGCAGTAGGGGACTAGCGGAAGAGACCCAGTACTGC.